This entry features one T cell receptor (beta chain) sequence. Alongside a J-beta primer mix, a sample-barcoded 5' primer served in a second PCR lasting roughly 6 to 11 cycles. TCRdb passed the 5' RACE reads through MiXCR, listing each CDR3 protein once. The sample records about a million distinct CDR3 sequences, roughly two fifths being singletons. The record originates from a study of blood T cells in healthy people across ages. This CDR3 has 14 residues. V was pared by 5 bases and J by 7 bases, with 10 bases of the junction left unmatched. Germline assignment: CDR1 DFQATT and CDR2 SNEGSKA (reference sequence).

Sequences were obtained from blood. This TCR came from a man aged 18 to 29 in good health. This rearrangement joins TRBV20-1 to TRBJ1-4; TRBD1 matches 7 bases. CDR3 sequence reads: CSARFRDSFEKLFF. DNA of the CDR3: TGCAGTGCTCGCTTCAGGGACAGTTTTGAAAAACTGTTTTTT.